This T cell receptor (beta chain) was documented in a study of CD8 T cells in ankylosing spondylitis. A remark on this clonotype: Antigen specificity is unknown.

Study-wide findings and caveats: There was reportedly significant enrichment of clones that were disease-linked in matched ankylosing spondylitis synovial fluid. What appeared characteristic of ankylosing spondylitis blood was a TCR beta motif of several highly homologous variants. Existing reports had already noted some motif variants in reactive arthritis synovial fluid and blood.

V lost 6 bases, J lost 5 bases, and 5 bases stayed unmatched. The CDR3 is 13 residues long. From the 5' RACE reads, TCRdb called clonotypes with MiXCR, one entry per CDR3 protein. The sample records 500,000 to 650,000 distinct CDR3 sequences, approximately 5% being singletons. The sequenced material came from blood, either unsorted or a sorted T cell fraction (not recorded which). V usage is TRBV12-3 or TRBV12-4 and J usage is TRBJ2-3, with 7 nucleotides matching TRBD2. The clonotype comes from a male donor with ankylosing spondylitis. The CDR3 is CASRVPGGDTQYF. The DNA for the CDR3 is TGTGCCAGCAGGGTCCCGGGGGGAGATACGCAGTATTTT.